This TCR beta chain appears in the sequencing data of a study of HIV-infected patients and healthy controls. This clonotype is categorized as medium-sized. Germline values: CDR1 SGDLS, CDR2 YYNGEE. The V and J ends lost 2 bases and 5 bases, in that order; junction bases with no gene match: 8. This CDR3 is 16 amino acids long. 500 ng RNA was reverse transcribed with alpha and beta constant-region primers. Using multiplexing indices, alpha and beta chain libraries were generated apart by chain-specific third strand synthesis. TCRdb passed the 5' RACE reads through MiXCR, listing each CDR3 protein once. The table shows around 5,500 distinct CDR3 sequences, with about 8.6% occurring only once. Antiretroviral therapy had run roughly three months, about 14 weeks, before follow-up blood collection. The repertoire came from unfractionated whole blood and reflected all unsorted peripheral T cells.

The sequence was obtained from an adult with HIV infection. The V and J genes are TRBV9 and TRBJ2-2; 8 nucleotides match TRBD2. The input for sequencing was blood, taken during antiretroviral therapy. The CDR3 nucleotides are TGTGCCAGCAGCGTCGGCAGCGGGAGTTTTACCGGGGAGCTGTTTTTT. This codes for CASSVGSGSFTGELFF.